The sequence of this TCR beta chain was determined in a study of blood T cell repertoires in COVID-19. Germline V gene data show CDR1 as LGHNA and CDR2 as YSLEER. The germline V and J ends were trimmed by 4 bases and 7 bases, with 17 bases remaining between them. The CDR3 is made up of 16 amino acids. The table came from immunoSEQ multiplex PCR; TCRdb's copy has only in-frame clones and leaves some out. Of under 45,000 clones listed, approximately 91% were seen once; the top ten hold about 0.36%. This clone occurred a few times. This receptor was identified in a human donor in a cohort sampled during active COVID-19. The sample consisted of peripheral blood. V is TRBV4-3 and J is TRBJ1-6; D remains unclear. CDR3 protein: CASSPAAGGRNSPLHF. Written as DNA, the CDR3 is TGCGCCAGCAGCCCCGCCGCAGGAGGAAGAAATTCACCCCTCCACTTT.